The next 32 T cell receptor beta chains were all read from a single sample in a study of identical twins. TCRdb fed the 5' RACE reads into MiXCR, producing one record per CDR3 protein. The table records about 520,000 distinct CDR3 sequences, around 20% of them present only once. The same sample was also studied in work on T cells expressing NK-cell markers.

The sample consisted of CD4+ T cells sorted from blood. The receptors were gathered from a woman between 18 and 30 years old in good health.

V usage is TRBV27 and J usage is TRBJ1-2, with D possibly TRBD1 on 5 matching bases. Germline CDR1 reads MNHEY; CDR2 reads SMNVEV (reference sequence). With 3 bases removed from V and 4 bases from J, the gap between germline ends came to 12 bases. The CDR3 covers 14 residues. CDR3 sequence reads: CASSFRGWSYGYTF. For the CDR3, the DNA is TGTGCCAGCAGTTTTCGGGGGTGGAGCTATGGCTACACCTTC.

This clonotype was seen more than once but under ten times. Here the CDR3 DNA reads TGTGCCATCTGGACAGGGGGCAATCAGCCCCAGCATTTT. It specifies CAIWTGGNQPQHF. The rearrangement links TRBV10-3 to TRBJ1-5, with 9 positions matching TRBD1. This CDR3 contains 13 residues. Germline V gene data show CDR1 as ENHRY and CDR2 as SYGVKD. V shed 8 bases, J shed 2 bases, and the junction held 1 base outside the gene matches.

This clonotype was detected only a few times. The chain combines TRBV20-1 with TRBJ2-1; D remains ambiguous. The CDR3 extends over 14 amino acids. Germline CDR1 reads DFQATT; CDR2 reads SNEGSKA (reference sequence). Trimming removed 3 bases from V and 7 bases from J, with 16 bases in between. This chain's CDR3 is CSARDPLGINEQFF. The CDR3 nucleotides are TGCAGTGCTAGGGACCCCTTGGGGATAAATGAGCAGTTCTTC.

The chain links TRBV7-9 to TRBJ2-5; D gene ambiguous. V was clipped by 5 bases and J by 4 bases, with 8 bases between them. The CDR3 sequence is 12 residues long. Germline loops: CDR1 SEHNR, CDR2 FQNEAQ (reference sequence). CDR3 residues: CASSRIAETQYF. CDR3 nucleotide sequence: TGTGCCAGCAGCCGTATAGCAGAGACCCAGTACTTC.

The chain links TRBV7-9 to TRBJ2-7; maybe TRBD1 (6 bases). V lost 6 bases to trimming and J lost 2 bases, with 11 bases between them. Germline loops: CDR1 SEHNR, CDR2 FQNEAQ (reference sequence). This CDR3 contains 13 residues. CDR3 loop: CASRRTAAYEQYF. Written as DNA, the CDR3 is TGTGCCAGCAGGCGGACAGCCGCCTACGAGCAGTACTTC.

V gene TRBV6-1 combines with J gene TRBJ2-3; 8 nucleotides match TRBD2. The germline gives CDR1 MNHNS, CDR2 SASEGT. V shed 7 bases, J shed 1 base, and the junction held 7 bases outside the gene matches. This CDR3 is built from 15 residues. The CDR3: CASKEREYRTDTQYF. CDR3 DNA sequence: TGTGCCAGCAAAGAGCGGGAGTATCGCACAGATACGCAGTATTTT.

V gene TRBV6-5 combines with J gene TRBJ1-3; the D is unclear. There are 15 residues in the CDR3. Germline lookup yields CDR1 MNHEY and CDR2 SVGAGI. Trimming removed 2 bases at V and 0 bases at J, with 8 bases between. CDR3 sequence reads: CASSYTLDSGNTIYF. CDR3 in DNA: TGTGCCAGCAGTTACACCCTCGACTCTGGAAACACCATATATTTT.

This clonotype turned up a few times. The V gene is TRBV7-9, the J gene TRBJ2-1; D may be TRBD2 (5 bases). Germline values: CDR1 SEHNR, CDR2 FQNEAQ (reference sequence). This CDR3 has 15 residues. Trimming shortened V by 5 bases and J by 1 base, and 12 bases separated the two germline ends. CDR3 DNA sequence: TGTGCCAGCAGCCTATACTCGGGATCCTACAATGAGCAGTTCTTC. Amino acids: CASSLYSGSYNEQFF.

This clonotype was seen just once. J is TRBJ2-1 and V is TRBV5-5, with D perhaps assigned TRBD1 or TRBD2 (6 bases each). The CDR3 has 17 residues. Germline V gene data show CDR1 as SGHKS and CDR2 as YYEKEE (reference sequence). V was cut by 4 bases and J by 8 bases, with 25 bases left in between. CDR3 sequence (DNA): TGTGCCAGCAGCCCACGCGGGACATCCCTCCTCGTAGATGAGCAGTTCTTC. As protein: CASSPRGTSLLVDEQFF.

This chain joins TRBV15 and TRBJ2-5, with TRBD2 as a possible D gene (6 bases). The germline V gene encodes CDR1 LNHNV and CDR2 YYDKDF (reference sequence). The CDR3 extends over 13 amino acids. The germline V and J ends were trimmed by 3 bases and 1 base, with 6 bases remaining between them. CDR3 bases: TGTGCCACCAGCAGGACTAGCCAAGAGACCCAGTACTTC. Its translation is CATSRTSQETQYF.

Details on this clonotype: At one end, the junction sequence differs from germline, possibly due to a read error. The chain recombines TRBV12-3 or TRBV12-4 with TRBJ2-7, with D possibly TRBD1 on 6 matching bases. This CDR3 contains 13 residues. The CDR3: CASRLDRLYEQYF. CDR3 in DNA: TGTGCCAGCAGGTTAGACAGGCTCTACGAGCAGTACTTC.

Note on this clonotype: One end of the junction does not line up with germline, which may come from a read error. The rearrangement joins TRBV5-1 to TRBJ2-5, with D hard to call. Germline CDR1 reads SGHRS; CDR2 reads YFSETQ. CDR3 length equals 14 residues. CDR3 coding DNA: TGCGCCAGCAGCTTGTACACTCGTCAAGAGACCCAGCACTTC. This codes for CASSLYTRQETQHF.

The CDR3 reads CSAQGVLAGKQFF. The CDR3 coding sequence is TGCAGTGCCCAAGGTGTGCTAGCGGGAAAGCAGTTCTTC. The chain links TRBV20-1 to TRBJ2-1; TRBD2 matches 9 bases. Germline V gives CDR1 DFQATT, CDR2 SNEGSKA (reference sequence). Trimming removed 6 bases from V and 11 bases from J; junction bases left unmatched: 11. The CDR3 totals 13 residues.

CDR3 DNA sequence: TGTGCCAGCTGGCGGGGGGGATACAATGAGCAGTTCTTC. This gives the protein CASWRGGYNEQFF. This chain uses TRBV5-5 with TRBJ2-1, with 9 bases lining up with TRBD2. Per the germline V gene, CDR1 is SGHKS and CDR2 is YYEKEE (reference sequence). V lost 7 bases and J lost 4; bases outside the gene matches: 3. The CDR3 totals 13 residues.

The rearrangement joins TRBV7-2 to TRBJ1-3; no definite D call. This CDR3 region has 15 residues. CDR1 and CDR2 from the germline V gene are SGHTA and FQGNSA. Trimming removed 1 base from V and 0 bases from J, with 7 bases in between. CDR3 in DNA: TGTGCCAGCAGCTTAGTAGGGTCCTCTGGAAACACCATATATTTT. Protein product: CASSLVGSSGNTIYF. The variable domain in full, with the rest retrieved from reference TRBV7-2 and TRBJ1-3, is GAGVSQSPSNKVTEKGKDVELRCDPISGHTALYWYRQSLGQGLEFLIYFQGNSAPDKSGLPSDRFSAERTGGSVSTLTIQRTQQEDSAVYLCASSLVGSSGNTIYFGEGSWLTVV.

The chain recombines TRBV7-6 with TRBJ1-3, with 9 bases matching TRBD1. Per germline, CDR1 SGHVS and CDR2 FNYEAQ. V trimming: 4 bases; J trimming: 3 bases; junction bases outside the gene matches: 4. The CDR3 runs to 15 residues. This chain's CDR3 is CASSWDRDLGNTIYF. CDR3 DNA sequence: TGTGCCAGCAGCTGGGACAGGGATCTTGGAAACACCATATATTTT.

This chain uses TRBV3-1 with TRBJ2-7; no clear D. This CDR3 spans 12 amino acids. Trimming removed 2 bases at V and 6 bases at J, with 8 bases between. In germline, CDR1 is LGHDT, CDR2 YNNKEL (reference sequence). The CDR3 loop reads CASSQLASEQYF. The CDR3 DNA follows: TGTGCCAGCAGCCAACTGGCGAGCGAGCAGTACTTC.

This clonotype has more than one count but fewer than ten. The CDR3: CSVGGGGETQYF. The DNA of the CDR3 is TGCAGTGTCGGCGGGGGAGGCGAGACCCAGTACTTC. The rearrangement links TRBV20-1 to TRBJ2-5, with 7 bases lining up with TRBD2. The CDR3 covers 12 residues. CDR1 DFQATT and CDR2 SNEGSKA come from the germline V gene (reference sequence). J gave up 5 bases and V 7 bases, and 7 bases lay outside the gene matches.

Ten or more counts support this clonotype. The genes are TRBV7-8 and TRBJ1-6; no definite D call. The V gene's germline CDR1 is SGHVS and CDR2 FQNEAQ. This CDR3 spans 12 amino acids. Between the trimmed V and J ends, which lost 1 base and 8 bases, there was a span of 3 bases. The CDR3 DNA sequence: TGTGCCAGCAGCTTAGGTCATTCACCCCTCCACTTT. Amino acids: CASSLGHSPLHF. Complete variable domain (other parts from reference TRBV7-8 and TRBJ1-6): GAGVSQSPRYKVAKRGQDVALRCDPISGHVSLFWYQQALGQGPEFLTYFQNEAQLDKSGLPSDRFFAERPEGSVSTLKIQRTQQEDSAVYLCASSLGHSPLHFGNGTRLTVT.

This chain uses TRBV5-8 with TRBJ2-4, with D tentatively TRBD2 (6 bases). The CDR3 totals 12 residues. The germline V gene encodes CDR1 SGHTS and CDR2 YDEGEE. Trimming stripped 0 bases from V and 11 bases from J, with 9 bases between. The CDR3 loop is CASSLVSGVQYF. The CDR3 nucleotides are TGTGCCAGCAGCTTGGTCTCGGGGGTTCAGTACTTC.

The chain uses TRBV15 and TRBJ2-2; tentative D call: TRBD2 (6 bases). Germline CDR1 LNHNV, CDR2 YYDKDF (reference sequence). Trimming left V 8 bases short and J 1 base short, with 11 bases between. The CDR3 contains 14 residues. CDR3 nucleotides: TGTGCCACCGGAGGGCGGGGGAACACCGGGGAGCTGTTTTTT. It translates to CATGGRGNTGELFF.

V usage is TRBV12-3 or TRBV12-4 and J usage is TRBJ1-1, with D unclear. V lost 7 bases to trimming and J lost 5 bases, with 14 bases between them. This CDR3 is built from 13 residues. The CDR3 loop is CASNRGIWTEAFF. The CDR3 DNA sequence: TGTGCCAGCAATCGAGGGATTTGGACTGAAGCTTTCTTT.

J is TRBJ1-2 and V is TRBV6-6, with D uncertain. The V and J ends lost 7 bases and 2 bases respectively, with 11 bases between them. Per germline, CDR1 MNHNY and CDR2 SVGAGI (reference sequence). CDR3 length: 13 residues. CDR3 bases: TGTGCCAGCATCTCCGGGTGGAACTATGGCTACACCTTC. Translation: CASISGWNYGYTF.

The CDR3 sequence: CASSAQVYSYNEQFF. In DNA form, the CDR3 reads TGTGCCAGCAGTGCTCAGGTATACTCCTACAATGAGCAGTTCTTC. This chain uses TRBV25-1 with TRBJ2-1; D uncertain. There are 15 residues in the CDR3. Trimming took 4 bases from V and 0 from J, leaving 10 bases between them. Germline assignment: CDR1 MGHDK and CDR2 SYGVNS.

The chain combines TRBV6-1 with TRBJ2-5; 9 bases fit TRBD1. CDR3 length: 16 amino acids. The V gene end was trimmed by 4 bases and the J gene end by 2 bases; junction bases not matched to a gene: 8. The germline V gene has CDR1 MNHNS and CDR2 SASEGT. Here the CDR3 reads CASSVGRDREQETQYF. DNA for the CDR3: TGTGCCAGCAGTGTTGGCCGGGACAGGGAACAAGAGACCCAGTACTTC.

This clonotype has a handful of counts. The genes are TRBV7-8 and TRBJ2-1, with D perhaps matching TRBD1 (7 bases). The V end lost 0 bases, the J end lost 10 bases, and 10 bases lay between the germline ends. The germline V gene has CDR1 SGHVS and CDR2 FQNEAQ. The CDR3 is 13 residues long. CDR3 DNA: TGTGCCAGCAGCTTAGCGCGGGACAGAGAGCAGTTCTTC. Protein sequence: CASSLARDREQFF.

CDR3 sequence (DNA): TGCAGTGCTAGAGCTTTGGGAGGGGGACACACCGGGGAGCTGTTTTTT. Translation: CSARALGGGHTGELFF. The J gene is TRBJ2-2, the V gene TRBV20-1; a weak D match, TRBD2 (7 bases). The V gene's germline CDR1 is DFQATT and CDR2 SNEGSKA (reference sequence). This CDR3 is 16 amino acids long. Trimming left V 1 base short and J 3 bases short, with 15 bases between.

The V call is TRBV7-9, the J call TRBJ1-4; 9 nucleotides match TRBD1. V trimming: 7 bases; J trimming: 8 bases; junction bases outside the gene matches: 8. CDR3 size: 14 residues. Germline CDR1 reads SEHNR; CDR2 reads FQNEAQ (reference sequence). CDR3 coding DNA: TGTGCCAGCACCCACAGGGGGCAGGAAGAAAAACTGTTTTTT. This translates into CASTHRGQEEKLFF.

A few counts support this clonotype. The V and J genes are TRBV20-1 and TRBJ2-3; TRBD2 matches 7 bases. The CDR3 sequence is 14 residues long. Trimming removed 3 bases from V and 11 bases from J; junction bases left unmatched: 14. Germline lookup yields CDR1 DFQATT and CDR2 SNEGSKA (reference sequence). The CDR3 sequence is CSASSLAASGGQYF. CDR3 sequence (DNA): TGCAGTGCTAGTAGCCTAGCGGCCTCCGGAGGGCAGTATTTT.

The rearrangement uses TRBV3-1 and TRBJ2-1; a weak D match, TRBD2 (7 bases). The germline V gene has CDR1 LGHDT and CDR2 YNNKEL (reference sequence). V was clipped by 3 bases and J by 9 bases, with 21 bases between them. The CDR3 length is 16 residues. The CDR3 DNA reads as TGTGCCAGCAGCCAGCTAGGGGGGGGGCTCGGGAGTGAGCAGTTCTTC. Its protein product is CASSQLGGGLGSEQFF.

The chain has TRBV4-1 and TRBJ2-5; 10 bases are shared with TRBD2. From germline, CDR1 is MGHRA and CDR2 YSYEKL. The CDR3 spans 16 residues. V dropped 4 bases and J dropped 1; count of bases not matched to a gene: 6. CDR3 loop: CASSLPSGGLQETQYF. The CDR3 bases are TGCGCCAGCAGCCTCCCTAGCGGGGGTCTCCAAGAGACCCAGTACTTC.

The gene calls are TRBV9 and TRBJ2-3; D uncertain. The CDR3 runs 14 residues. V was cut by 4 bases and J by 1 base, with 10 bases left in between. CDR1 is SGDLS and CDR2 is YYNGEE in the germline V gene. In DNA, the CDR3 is TGTGCCAGCAGCCCCTGGAGCGGCACAGATACGCAGTATTTT. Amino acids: CASSPWSGTDTQYF.